Listed here is a single TCR beta chain. TCRdb's table, derived via immunoSEQ multiplex PCR, lists solely in-frame clones and lacks some. The data show about 33,000 clones, 78% seen once. This specimen belongs to a study of T cells in tumors after PD-1 blockade. Study summary: Patients had no prior checkpoint blockade, systemic immunosuppressants, or anti-cancer therapy within 4 weeks.

CDR1 SGHKS and CDR2 YYEKEE come from the germline V gene (reference sequence). The CDR3 spans 13 residues. Trimming removed 1 base from V and 7 bases from J, with 8 bases in between. Tumor or blood genomic DNA was sequenced, with inputs of about 550 ng to 6,500 ng. Sequencing used PBMCs, obtained before anti-PD-1 treatment. J is TRBJ1-4 and V is TRBV5-5; no firm D call. The source of this sequence is a human donor with basal cell carcinoma. The CDR3 sequence is CASSLHASEKLFF. The CDR3 DNA is TGTGCCAGCAGCTTGCACGCATCTGAAAAACTGTTTTTT.